The next 9 T cell receptor beta chains were all read from a single sample in a study of T cells after yellow fever vaccination. TCRdb ran MiXCR on the 5' RACE reads and lists one entry per CDR3 protein. This table has tens of thousands of distinct CDR3 sequences, 6.5% to 9% appearing once. Sequencing was performed on CD8+ T cells sorted from PBMCs, taken 15 days after the yellow fever booster vaccination. These receptors originate from a man aged 25-45 years who received the YFV17D yellow fever vaccine.

This clonotype was recorded many times. The chain joins TRBV6-2 or TRBV6-3 to TRBJ2-2, with D possibly matching TRBD2 (5 bases). This CDR3 region has 17 residues. V was pared by 5 bases and J by 4 bases, with 20 bases between. Germline CDR1 MNHEY, CDR2 SVGEGT. The CDR3 region is CASSPLAGGLSTGELFF. The CDR3 DNA reads TGTGCCAGCAGTCCGTTAGCCGGCGGGCTTAGCACCGGGGAGCTGTTTTTT.

In its sample, this clonotype was seen many times. The chain is built from TRBV28 and TRBJ2-1; D call uncertain. The V gene lost 7 bases and the J gene lost 9 bases, with 16 bases spanning the gap. This CDR3 region has 13 residues. CDR1 and CDR2 from the germline V gene are MDHEN and SYDVKM. Here the CDR3 DNA reads TGTGCCAGCATATCAATCCGAGCCGGTGAGCAGTTCTTC. It specifies CASISIRAGEQFF.

This clonotype has a count of ten or more. The genes are TRBV30 and TRBJ2-3; possibly TRBD2 for D (6 bases). CDR3 length: 14 amino acids. V dropped 3 bases and J dropped 0 bases, with 10 bases sitting between them. Germline V gene lookup returns CDR1 GTSNPN and CDR2 SVGIG (reference sequence). The CDR3 loop reads CAWRSSESTDTQYF. In DNA form, the CDR3 reads TGTGCCTGGAGGTCTAGCGAGAGCACAGATACGCAGTATTTT.

This clonotype was seen ten or more times. The chain links TRBV9 to TRBJ2-5; TRBD1 might be the D (5 bases). This CDR3 region has 14 residues. The V and J ends lost 0 bases and 4 bases respectively, with 10 bases between them. CDR1 is SGDLS and CDR2 is YYNGEE in the germline V gene. The CDR3 region has the DNA TGTGCCAGCAGCGTAGACCCAGGGCCAGAGACCCAGTACTTC. It is translated as CASSVDPGPETQYF.

This clonotype showed up many times. The DNA for the CDR3 is TGCGCCAGCAGCTTTAGGGGGACTCAAGAGACCCAGTACTTC. Protein: CASSFRGTQETQYF. The chain recombines TRBV5-1 with TRBJ2-5; possibly TRBD1 or TRBD2 for D (6 bases each). Germline V gene sequence: CDR1 SGHRS, CDR2 YFSETQ. This CDR3 has 14 residues. V lost 2 bases to trimming and J lost 2 bases, with 10 bases between them. The variable domain in full, completed from reference TRBV5-1 and TRBJ2-5, reads KAGVTQTPRYLIKTRGQQVTLSCSPISGHRSVSWYQQTPGQGLQFLFEYFSETQRNKGNFPGRFSGRQFSNSRSEMNVSTLELGDSALYLCASSFRGTQETQYFGPGTRLLVL.

This clonotype was counted many times. The chain joins TRBV28 to TRBJ2-1, with D tentatively TRBD2 (8 bases). Germline CDR1 MDHEN, CDR2 SYDVKM. V was trimmed by 4 bases and J by 6 bases, leaving 25 bases between them. The CDR3 has 18 amino acids. The CDR3 sequence: CASSSLGVAGTGANEQFF. The CDR3 region has the DNA TGTGCCAGCAGTTCTCTCGGCGTAGCGGGAACAGGGGCCAATGAGCAGTTCTTC.

In its sample, this clonotype was seen many times. The chain employs TRBV27 and TRBJ2-7; D might be TRBD2 (6 bases). The CDR3 loop spans 13 amino acids. Germline-derived CDR1 and CDR2 are MNHEY and SMNVEV (reference sequence). V was pared by 3 bases and J by 4 bases, with 10 bases between. The DNA of the CDR3 is TGTGCCAGCAGTTTGACTAGAATGTACGAGCAGTACTTC. The encoded protein is CASSLTRMYEQYF.

This clonotype was seen many times. This sequence joins TRBV7-2 and TRBJ2-7; D may be TRBD2 (5 bases). CDR3 length equals 16 residues. The V and J ends lost 4 bases and 4 bases respectively, with 20 bases between them. CDR1 is SGHTA and CDR2 is FQGNSA in the germline V gene. CDR3 in DNA: TGTGCCAGCAGCTGGGCCCTGGTAGGGAGCCTATACGAGCAGTACTTC. Protein: CASSWALVGSLYEQYF.

For this clonotype: A much larger clone lies one base from this, so it may be a read error. This rearrangement joins TRBV12-3 or TRBV12-4 to TRBJ2-7; 11 nucleotides match TRBD2. The CDR3 spans 14 residues. CDR3 in amino acids: CTSNLAGGPYEQYF. The CDR3 region has the DNA TGTACCAGCAACTTAGCGGGAGGGCCCTACGAGCAGTACTTC.